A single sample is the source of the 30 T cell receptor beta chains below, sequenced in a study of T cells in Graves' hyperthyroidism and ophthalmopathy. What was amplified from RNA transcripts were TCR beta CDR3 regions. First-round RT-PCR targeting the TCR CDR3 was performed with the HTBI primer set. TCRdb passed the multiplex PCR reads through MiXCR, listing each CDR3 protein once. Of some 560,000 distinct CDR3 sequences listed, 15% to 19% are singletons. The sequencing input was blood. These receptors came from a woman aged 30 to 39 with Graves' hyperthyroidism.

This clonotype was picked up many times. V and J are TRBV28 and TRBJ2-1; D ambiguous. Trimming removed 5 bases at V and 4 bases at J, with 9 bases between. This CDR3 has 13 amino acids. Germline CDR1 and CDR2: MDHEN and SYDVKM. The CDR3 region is CASSPYSYNEQFF. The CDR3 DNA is TGTGCCAGCAGTCCGTACTCGTACAATGAGCAGTTCTTC.

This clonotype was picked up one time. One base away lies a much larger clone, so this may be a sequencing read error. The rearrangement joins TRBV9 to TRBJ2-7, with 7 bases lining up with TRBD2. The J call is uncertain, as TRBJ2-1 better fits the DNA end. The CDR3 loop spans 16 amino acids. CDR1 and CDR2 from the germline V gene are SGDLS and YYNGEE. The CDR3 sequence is CASSPRGTTPSYEQFF. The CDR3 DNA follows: TGTGCCAGCAGCCCCAGAGGGACTACCCCCTCCTACGAGCAGTTCTTC.

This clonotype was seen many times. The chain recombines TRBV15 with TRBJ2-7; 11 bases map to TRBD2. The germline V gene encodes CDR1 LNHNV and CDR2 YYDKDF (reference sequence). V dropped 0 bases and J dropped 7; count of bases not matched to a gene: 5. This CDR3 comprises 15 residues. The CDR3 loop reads CATSRDLAGGREQYF. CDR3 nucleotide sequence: TGTGCCACCAGCAGAGACCTAGCGGGAGGACGAGAGCAGTACTTC.

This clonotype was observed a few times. CDR3 sequence reads: CASSLGQGSAGANVLTF. CDR3 bases: TGCGCCAGCAGCTTGGGACAGGGGTCTGCAGGGGCCAACGTCCTGACTTTC. The V and J genes are TRBV5-1 and TRBJ2-6; 8 nucleotides match TRBD1. The germline V gene has CDR1 SGHRS and CDR2 YFSETQ. CDR3 length: 17 amino acids. V trimming: 0 bases; J trimming: 4 bases; junction bases outside the gene matches: 6.

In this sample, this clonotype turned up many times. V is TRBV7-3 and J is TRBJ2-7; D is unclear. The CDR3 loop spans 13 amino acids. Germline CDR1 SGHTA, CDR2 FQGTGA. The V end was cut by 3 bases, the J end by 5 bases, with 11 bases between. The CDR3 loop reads CASSFNRGHEQYF. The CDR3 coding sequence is TGTGCCAGCAGCTTTAACAGAGGCCACGAGCAGTACTTC. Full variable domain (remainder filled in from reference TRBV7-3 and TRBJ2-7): GAGVSQTPSNKVTEKGKYVELRCDPISGHTALYWYRQSLGQGPEFLIYFQGTGAADDSGLPNDRFFAVRPEGSVSTLKIQRTERGDSAVYLCASSFNRGHEQYFGPGTRLTVT.

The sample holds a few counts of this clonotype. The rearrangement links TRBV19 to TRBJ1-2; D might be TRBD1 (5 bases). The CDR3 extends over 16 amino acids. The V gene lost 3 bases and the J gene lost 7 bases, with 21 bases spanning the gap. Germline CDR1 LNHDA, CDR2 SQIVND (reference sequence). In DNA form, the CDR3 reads TGTGCCAGTAGTATCAGGGACCAGGAGGACTTGGGTGGCTACACCTTC. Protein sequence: CASSIRDQEDLGGYTF.

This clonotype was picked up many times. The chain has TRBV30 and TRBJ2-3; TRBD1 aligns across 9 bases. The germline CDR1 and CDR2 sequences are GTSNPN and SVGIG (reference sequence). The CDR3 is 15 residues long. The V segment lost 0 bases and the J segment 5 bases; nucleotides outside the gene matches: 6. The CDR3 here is CAWSVQQGAGDTQYF. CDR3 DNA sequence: TGTGCCTGGAGTGTACAACAGGGGGCAGGAGATACGCAGTATTTT.

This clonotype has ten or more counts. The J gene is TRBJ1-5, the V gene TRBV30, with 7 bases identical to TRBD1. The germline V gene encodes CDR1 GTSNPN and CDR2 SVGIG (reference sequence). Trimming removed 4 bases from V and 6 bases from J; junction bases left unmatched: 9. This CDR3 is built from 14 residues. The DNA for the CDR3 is TGTGCCTGGACCTCAGGGGGTCGTGTTCAGCCCCAGCATTTT. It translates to CAWTSGGRVQPQHF.

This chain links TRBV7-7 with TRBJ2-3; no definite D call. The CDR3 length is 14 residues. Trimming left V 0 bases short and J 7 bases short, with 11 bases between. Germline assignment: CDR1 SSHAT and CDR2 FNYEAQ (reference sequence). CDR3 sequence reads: CASSLAPESHTQYF. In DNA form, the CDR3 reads TGTGCCAGCAGCTTAGCCCCCGAGAGCCATACGCAGTATTTT.

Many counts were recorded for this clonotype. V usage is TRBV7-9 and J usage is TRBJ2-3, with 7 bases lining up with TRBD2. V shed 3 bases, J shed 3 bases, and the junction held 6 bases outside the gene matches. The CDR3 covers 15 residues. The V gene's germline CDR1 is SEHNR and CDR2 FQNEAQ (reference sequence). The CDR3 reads CASSFLAGETDTQYF. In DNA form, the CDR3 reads TGTGCCAGCAGCTTTCTGGCGGGAGAGACAGATACGCAGTATTTT.

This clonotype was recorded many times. This CDR3 reads CASSGQTTRSYEQYF. CDR3 bases: TGTGCCAGCAGCGGACAGACGACTAGGTCCTACGAGCAGTACTTC. The V call is TRBV2, the J call TRBJ2-7, with D possibly called TRBD1 or TRBD2 (6 bases each). Per germline, CDR1 SNHLY and CDR2 FYNNEI. The CDR3 has 15 amino acids. The V gene lost 6 bases and the J gene lost 1 base, with 16 bases spanning the gap.

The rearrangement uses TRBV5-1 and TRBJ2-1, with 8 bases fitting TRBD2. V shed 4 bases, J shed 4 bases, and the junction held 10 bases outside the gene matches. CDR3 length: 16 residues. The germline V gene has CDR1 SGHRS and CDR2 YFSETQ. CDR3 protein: CASSQTSSGKYNEQFF. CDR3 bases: TGCGCCAGCAGCCAGACCAGTAGCGGGAAGTACAATGAGCAGTTCTTC.

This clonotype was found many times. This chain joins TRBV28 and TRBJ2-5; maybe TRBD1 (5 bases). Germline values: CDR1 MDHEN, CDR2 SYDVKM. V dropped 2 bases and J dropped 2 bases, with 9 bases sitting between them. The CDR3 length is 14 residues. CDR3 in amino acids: CASSLSRAQETQYF. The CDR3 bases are TGTGCCAGCAGTTTAAGCAGGGCTCAAGAGACCCAGTACTTC.

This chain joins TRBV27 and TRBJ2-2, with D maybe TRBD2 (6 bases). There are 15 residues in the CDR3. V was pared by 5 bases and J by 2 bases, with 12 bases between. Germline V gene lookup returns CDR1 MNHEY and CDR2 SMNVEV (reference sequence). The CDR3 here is CASSRDWLNTGELFF. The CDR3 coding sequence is TGTGCCAGCAGTCGGGACTGGCTTAACACCGGGGAGCTGTTTTTT.

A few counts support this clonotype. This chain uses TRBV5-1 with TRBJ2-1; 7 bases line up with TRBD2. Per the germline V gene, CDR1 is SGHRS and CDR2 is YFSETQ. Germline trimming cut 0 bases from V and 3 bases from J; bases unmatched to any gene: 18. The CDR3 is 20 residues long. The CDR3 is CASSLAFFVLGGVVYNEQFF. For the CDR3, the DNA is TGCGCCAGCAGCTTGGCCTTTTTTGTGTTGGGAGGGGTCGTCTACAATGAGCAGTTCTTC.

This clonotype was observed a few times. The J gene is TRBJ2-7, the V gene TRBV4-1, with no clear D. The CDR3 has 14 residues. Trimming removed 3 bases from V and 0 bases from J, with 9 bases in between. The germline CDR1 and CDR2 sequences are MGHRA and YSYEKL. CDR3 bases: TGCGCCAGCAGCCACCCCGGAGCCTCCTACGAGCAGTACTTC. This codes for CASSHPGASYEQYF.

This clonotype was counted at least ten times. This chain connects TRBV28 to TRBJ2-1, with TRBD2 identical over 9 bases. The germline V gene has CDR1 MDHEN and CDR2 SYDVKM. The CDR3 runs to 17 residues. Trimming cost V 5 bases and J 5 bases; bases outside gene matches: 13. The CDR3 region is CASSPGMTSGTNNEQFF. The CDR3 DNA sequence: TGTGCCAGCAGTCCAGGTATGACTAGCGGAACTAACAATGAGCAGTTCTTC. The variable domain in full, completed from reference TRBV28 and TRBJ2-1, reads DVKVTQSSRYLVKRTGEKVFLECVQDMDHENMFWYRQDPGLGLRLIYFSYDVKMKEKGDIPEGYSVSREKKERFSLILESASTNQTSMYLCASSPGMTSGTNNEQFFGPGTRLTVL.

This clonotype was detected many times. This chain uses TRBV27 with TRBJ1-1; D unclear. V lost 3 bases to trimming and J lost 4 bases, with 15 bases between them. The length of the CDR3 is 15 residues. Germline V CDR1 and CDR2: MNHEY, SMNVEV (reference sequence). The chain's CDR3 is CASSLGSGLGTEAFF. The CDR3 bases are TGTGCCAGCAGTTTGGGGTCCGGTCTTGGCACTGAAGCTTTCTTT.

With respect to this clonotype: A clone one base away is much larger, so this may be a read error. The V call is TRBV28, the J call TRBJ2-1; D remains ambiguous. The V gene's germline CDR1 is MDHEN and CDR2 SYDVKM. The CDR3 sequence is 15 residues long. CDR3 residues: CASGLSLAVYNEQFF. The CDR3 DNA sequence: TGTGCCAGCGGTTTAAGTCTCGCCGTTTACAATGAGCAGTTCTTC.

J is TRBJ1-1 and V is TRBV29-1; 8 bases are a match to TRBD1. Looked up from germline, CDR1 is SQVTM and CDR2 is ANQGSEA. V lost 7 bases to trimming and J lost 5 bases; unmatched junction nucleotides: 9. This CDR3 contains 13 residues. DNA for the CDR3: TGCAGCGGCCGGGACAGGAGCGGGACTGAAGCTTTCTTT. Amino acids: CSGRDRSGTEAFF.

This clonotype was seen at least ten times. The chain's CDR3 is CAISRGVSSYNEQFF. For the CDR3, the DNA is TGTGCCATCAGCCGCGGGGTGAGCTCCTACAATGAGCAGTTCTTC. The chain employs TRBV10-3 and TRBJ2-1; perhaps TRBD2 as D (6 bases). CDR3 length equals 15 residues. The germline V gene has CDR1 ENHRY and CDR2 SYGVKD. V was trimmed by 6 bases and J by 0 bases, leaving 12 bases between them.

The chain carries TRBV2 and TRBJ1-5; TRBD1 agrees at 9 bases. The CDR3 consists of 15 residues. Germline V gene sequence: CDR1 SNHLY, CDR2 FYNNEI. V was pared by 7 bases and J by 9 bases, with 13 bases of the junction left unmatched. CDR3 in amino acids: CASILGTGKVGPQHF. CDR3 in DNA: TGTGCCAGCATCCTCGGGACAGGGAAGGTAGGGCCCCAGCATTTT.

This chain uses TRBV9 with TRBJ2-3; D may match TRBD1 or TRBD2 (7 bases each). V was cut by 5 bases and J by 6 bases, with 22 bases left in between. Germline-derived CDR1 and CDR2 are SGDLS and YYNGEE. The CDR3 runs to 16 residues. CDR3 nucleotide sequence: TGTGCCAGCAGTTCCAGCGGGACAGTGGCTGGGGATACGCAGTATTTT. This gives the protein CASSSSGTVAGDTQYF.

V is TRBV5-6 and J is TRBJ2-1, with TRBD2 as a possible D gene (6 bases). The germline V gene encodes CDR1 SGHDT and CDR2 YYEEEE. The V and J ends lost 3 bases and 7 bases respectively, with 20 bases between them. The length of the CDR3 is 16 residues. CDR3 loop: CASSYLSGMGLNEQFF. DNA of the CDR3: TGTGCCAGCAGCTACCTTAGCGGAATGGGCCTGAATGAGCAGTTCTTC.

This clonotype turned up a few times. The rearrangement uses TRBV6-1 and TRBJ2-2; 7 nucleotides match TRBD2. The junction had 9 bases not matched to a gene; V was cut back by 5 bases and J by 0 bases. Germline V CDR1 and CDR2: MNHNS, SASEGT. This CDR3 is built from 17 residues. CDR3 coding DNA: TGTGCCAGCAGTCGATCACTAGCGAGCGCGAACACCGGGGAGCTGTTTTTT. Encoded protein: CASSRSLASANTGELFF.

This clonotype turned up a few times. CDR3 bases: TGCAGTGCTAGAGGACGGCAGTACACTGAAGCTTTCTTT. Translation: CSARGRQYTEAFF. The chain has TRBV20-1 and TRBJ1-1; unclear D gene. Germline V gene lookup returns CDR1 DFQATT and CDR2 SNEGSKA (reference sequence). The CDR3 runs 13 residues. V lost 1 base, J lost 3 bases, and 9 bases lay in between.

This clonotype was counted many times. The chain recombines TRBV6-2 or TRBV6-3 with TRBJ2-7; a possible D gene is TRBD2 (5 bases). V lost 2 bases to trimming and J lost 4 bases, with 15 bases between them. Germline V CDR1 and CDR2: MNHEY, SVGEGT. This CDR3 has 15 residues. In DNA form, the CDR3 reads TGTGCCAGCAGTTACAGCGGAGGACGGAAGTACGAGCAGTACTTC. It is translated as CASSYSGGRKYEQYF.

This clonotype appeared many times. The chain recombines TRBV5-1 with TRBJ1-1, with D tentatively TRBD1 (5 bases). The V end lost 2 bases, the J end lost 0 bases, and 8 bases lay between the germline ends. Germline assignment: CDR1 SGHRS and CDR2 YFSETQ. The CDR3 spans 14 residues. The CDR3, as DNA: TGCGCCAGCAGCTTTGGGGGACTGAACACTGAAGCTTTCTTT. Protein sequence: CASSFGGLNTEAFF. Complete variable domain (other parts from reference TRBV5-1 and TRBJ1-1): KAGVTQTPRYLIKTRGQQVTLSCSPISGHRSVSWYQQTPGQGLQFLFEYFSETQRNKGNFPGRFSGRQFSNSRSEMNVSTLELGDSALYLCASSFGGLNTEAFFGQGTRLTVV.

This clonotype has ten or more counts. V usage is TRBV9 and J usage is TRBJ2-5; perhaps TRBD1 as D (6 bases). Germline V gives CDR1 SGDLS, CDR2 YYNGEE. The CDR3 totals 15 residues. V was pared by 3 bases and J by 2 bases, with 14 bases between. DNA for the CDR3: TGTGCCAGCAGCGACAGGGCGAAATTACAAGAGACCCAGTACTTC. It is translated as CASSDRAKLQETQYF.

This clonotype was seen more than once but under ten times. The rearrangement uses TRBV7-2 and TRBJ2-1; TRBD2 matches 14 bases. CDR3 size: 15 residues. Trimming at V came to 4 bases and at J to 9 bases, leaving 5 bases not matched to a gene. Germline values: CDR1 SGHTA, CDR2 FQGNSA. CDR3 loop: CASSSGTSGSGEQFF. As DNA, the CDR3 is TGTGCCAGCAGCTCGGGGACTAGCGGGAGTGGTGAGCAGTTCTTC.